The next 9 T cell receptor beta chains were all read from a single sample in a study of cytomegalovirus exposure and HLA in healthy donors. The PCR was carried out with 60 Vbeta primers and 13 Jbeta primers. Clones were sequenced by immunoSEQ multiplex PCR, and TCRdb holds only the in-frame ones, with some missing. The sample contains 110,000 to 150,000 clones, around 82% of which appear only once. Source material: PBMCs. The receptors shown here come from a young woman in good health and CMV-seropositive.

Only one count was recorded for this clone. Here the CDR3 reads CASSSFDRGKDTEAFF. The CDR3 nucleotides read TGTGCCAGCAGTTCTTTCGACAGGGGAAAGGACACTGAAGCTTTCTTT. The gene calls are TRBV28 and TRBJ1-1; the match to TRBD1 covers 8 bases. Germline V gene lookup returns CDR1 MDHEN and CDR2 SYDVKM. V lost 4 bases, J lost 3 bases, and 10 bases stayed unmatched. This CDR3 comprises 16 residues.

This chain connects TRBV4-2 to TRBJ2-5; D gene uncertain. The CDR3 covers 13 residues. Germline V CDR1 and CDR2: LGHNA, YNFKEQ. Trimming took 0 bases from V and 14 from J, leaving 16 bases between them. CDR3 in amino acids: CASSQDLGPGIYF. For the CDR3, the DNA is TGTGCCAGCAGCCAAGATTTGGGCCCCGGTATCTACTTC.

The V and J genes are TRBV7-2 and TRBJ2-7, with TRBD2 identical over 9 bases. This CDR3 is built from 16 residues. The V and J ends lost 5 bases and 6 bases, in that order; junction bases with no gene match: 14. CDR1 SGHTA and CDR2 FQGNSA come from the germline V gene. CDR3 nucleotides: TGTGCCAGCAGCATAGGGCTGCGGGGGGGCCTTCGCGAGCAGTACTTC. This translates into CASSIGLRGGLREQYF.

The genes are TRBV25-1 and TRBJ1-3; 7 bases align to TRBD1. CDR1 and CDR2 from the germline V gene are MGHDK and SYGVNS. With V trimmed by 3 bases and J by 4 bases, 6 bases remained unmatched. The CDR3 extends over 15 amino acids. The CDR3 loop reads CASSESRGQGNTIYF. For the CDR3, the DNA is TGTGCCAGCAGTGAGAGTCGGGGACAGGGAAACACCATATATTTT.

The chain couples TRBV9 to TRBJ1-1, with a possible D match to TRBD1 (6 bases). CDR1 is SGDLS and CDR2 is YYNGEE in the germline V gene. This CDR3 has 14 amino acids. The V end lost 2 bases, the J end lost 11 bases, and 19 bases lay between the germline ends. This chain's CDR3 is CASSVDPQGRGAFF. The CDR3 DNA reads TGTGCCAGCAGCGTCGACCCACAGGGTCGAGGGGCTTTCTTT.

The chain recombines TRBV6-5 with TRBJ2-7; maybe TRBD1 (5 bases). Trimming shortened V by 6 bases and J by 3 bases, and 12 bases separated the two germline ends. CDR3 length equals 13 residues. The germline CDR1 and CDR2 sequences are MNHEY and SVGAGI. CDR3: CASSPTQGYEQYF. The CDR3 coding sequence is TGTGCCAGCAGCCCAACTCAGGGCTACGAGCAGTACTTC.

The chain has TRBV6-6 and TRBJ2-3, with 11 bases lining up with TRBD1. CDR1 and CDR2 from the germline V gene are MNHNY and SVGAGI (reference sequence). V shed 6 bases and J 3 bases; nucleotides not matched to a gene: 5. The length of the CDR3 is 15 residues. DNA for the CDR3: TGTGCCAGCAGCTCGGGACAGGGGGTAACAGATACGCAGTATTTT. This sequence encodes CASSSGQGVTDTQYF.

The V call is TRBV19, the J call TRBJ1-6; weak D call: TRBD1 (5 bases). Germline loops: CDR1 LNHDA, CDR2 SQIVND (reference sequence). This CDR3 has 20 amino acids. Trimming removed 4 bases at V and 0 bases at J, with 22 bases between. Here the CDR3 reads CASSTGAWRGGTSYNSPLHF. For the CDR3, the DNA is TGTGCCAGTAGTACCGGAGCTTGGAGGGGAGGGACCTCCTATAATTCACCCCTCCACTTT.

The V and J genes are TRBV7-2 and TRBJ1-5; 7 nucleotides align to TRBD1. Germline V gene data show CDR1 as SGHTA and CDR2 as FQGNSA. V was clipped by 1 base and J by 7 bases; unmatched bases: 4. The CDR3 consists of 14 residues. In DNA form, the CDR3 reads TGTGCCAGCAGCTTAGGGGGGACAGAGCAGCCCCAGCATTTT. Its translation: CASSLGGTEQPQHF.